This TCR beta chain emerged from a study of T-cell reconstitution after alpha-beta-depleted transplantation in children. Notes on the study in general: A year post-transplant, T-cell counts and diversity derived mostly from newly produced T cells. It was reported that alpha-beta T cells came from several hundred expanded graft clones (about two months after transplant).

About this clonotype itself: Its antigen is not identified.

Preparing the TCRbeta library involved the use of unique molecular identifiers. Each CDR3 protein gets one entry after TCRdb re-called the PCR reads with MiXCR. The repertoire holds some 840,000 distinct CDR3 sequences, with roughly 15% as singletons. The CDR3 spans 15 residues. The V segment lost 6 bases and the J segment 4 bases; nucleotides outside the gene matches: 8. The chain joins TRBV12-3 or TRBV12-4 to TRBJ1-2, with TRBD1 matching over 10 bases. The sequencing here drew on PBMCs, mostly from graft donor cells, taken 360 days after TCRalphabeta/CD19-depleted stem cell transplant. The sequence came from a male patient younger than 18 who had a stem cell transplant for acute lymphoblastic leukemia, so the T cells may come from the graft donor. The CDR3 is CASRPRTGGGYGYTF. The CDR3 region has the DNA TGTGCCAGCAGGCCACGGACAGGGGGGGGCTATGGCTACACCTTC.